Presented here are 16 T cell receptor beta chains from one specimen sequenced in a study of human CD8 memory T cell subsets. Investigators built TCR beta libraries using UMI-labeled 5' RACE. TCRdb reanalyzed the 5' RACE reads and collapses them to one entry per CDR3 protein, without DNA. The listing contains about 10,000 distinct CDR3 sequences. Sequences were obtained from CD8+ T cells from PBMCs. Every receptor here comes from a human donor in good health.

The chain couples TRBV14 to TRBJ1-4. The CDR3 sequence is 15 residues long. CDR1 SGHDN and CDR2 FVKESK come from the germline V gene. CDR3 sequence reads: CASSQEPAGGEKLFF.

J is TRBJ2-2 and V is TRBV4-3. CDR3 length: 15 amino acids. Germline V lookup: CDR1 LGHNA, CDR2 YSLEER. CDR3 region: CASSQDNTNTGELFF.

The chain recombines TRBV5-1 with TRBJ1-1; TCRdb calls TRBD1, which cannot be checked without DNA. This CDR3 has 14 amino acids. Germline loops: CDR1 SGHRS, CDR2 YFSETQ. CDR3 loop: CASSPGQGPDEAFF.

The genes are TRBV12-3 or TRBV12-4 and TRBJ1-4; there is no DNA to check the TCRdb D call of TRBD1. The CDR3 is 14 residues long. The CDR3 loop is CASTLGQGIEKLFF.

This chain links TRBV7-9 with TRBJ2-3; TCRdb gives TRBD1 as the D gene, but with no DNA this cannot be confirmed. Germline assignment: CDR1 SEHNR and CDR2 FQNEAQ (reference sequence). This CDR3 contains 14 residues. This chain's CDR3 is CASSDRASTDTQYF.

The V gene is TRBV7-8, the J gene TRBJ1-2. CDR3 length: 16 residues. Germline CDR1 reads SGHVS; CDR2 reads FQNEAQ. The CDR3 spells CASSLGIGPLGYGYTF. The variable domain in full, completed from reference TRBV7-8 and TRBJ1-2, reads GAGVSQSPRYKVAKRGQDVALRCDPISGHVSLFWYQQALGQGPEFLTYFQNEAQLDKSGLPSDRFFAERPEGSVSTLKIQRTQQEDSAVYLCASSLGIGPLGYGYTFGSGTRLTVV.

This chain uses TRBV5-1 with TRBJ1-5; TCRdb names TRBD1, which stays unverified in the absence of DNA. Germline V CDR1 and CDR2: SGHRS, YFSETQ. This CDR3 region has 14 residues. CDR3 protein: CASSPDISNQPQHF.

The CDR3 loop is CASSQDRQGTEAFF. The chain is built from TRBV3-1 and TRBJ1-1; without DNA, the TCRdb call of TRBD1 cannot be checked. Germline values: CDR1 LGHDT, CDR2 YNNKEL (reference sequence). The CDR3 sequence is 14 residues long. Full variable domain (outside the CDR3, taken from reference TRBV3-1 and TRBJ1-1): DTAVSQTPKYLVTQMGNDKSIKCEQNLGHDTMYWYKQDSKKFLKIMFSYNNKELIINETVPNRFSPKSPDKAHLNLHINSLELGDSAVYFCASSQDRQGTEAFFGQGTRLTVV.

The rearrangement uses TRBV20-1 and TRBJ2-2; without DNA, the TCRdb call of TRBD1 cannot be checked. This CDR3 contains 14 residues. Germline-derived CDR1 and CDR2 are DFQATT and SNEGSKA (reference sequence). CDR3 amino acids: CSGRGTPNTGELFF.

This chain connects TRBV7-7 to TRBJ2-5; TCRdb's D call of TRBD1 is untestable without DNA. CDR3 length: 15 residues. From germline, CDR1 is SSHAT and CDR2 FNYEAQ (reference sequence). CDR3 in amino acids: CASSLGPGGQETQYF.

This sequence joins TRBV7-2 and TRBJ2-7; with no DNA, the TCRdb D assignment of TRBD2 cannot be verified. The CDR3 length is 16 residues. The germline V gene encodes CDR1 SGHTA and CDR2 FQGNSA. The CDR3: CASSYLGAGGGNEQYF.

The gene calls are TRBV7-8 and TRBJ2-7; TCRdb lists TRBD1, though no DNA is available to test this call. Germline CDR1 SGHVS, CDR2 FQNEAQ. This CDR3 has 15 residues. CDR3 amino acids: CASSSSPGTVLEQYF.

This chain joins TRBV20-1 and TRBJ1-1; the TCRdb D gene call, TRBD1, has no DNA to confirm it. The CDR3 loop spans 15 amino acids. CDR1 and CDR2 from the germline V gene are DFQATT and SNEGSKA (reference sequence). CDR3 residues: CSARAFRTGSTEAFF.

V and J are TRBV6-2 or TRBV6-3 and TRBJ2-1; without DNA, the TCRdb call of TRBD2 cannot be checked. This CDR3 region has 15 residues. In germline, CDR1 is MNHEY, CDR2 SVGEGT. The CDR3 sequence is CASSTGGGLYNEQFF.

The chain recombines TRBV6-1 with TRBJ2-7; TCRdb picks TRBD2, but there is no DNA to check that call. In germline, CDR1 is MNHNS, CDR2 SASEGT. The CDR3 runs to 15 residues. Here the CDR3 reads CASSEWSGGSYEQYF.

This chain links TRBV28 with TRBJ1-2; the D call from TCRdb, TRBD1, cannot be confirmed without DNA. There are 14 residues in the CDR3. CDR1 and CDR2 (germline): MDHEN, SYDVKM. The CDR3 sequence: CASSLGQVIYGYTF.